These 22 T cell receptor beta chains came from one sample sequenced in a study of T cell repertoires in cytomegalovirus infection. Each CDR3 protein is one row after TCRdb ran MiXCR on the reads. The sample carries about 440,000 distinct CDR3 sequences, about 33% recorded once. Sample: PBMCs. The receptors derive from a human donor in good health (CMV status not recorded). Some clones in this sample may be carry-over from other donors' samples.

This clonotype has at least ten counts. The chain employs TRBV7-2 and TRBJ2-3; D perhaps matches TRBD2 (5 bases). The CDR3 is 17 amino acids. Per germline, CDR1 SGHTA and CDR2 FQGNSA. Trimming removed 1 base from V and 2 bases from J, with 16 bases in between. The CDR3 nucleotides are TGTGCCAGCAGCTTAGTAGGCCGAGGAGCGGCCACAGATACGCAGTATTTT. The encoded protein is CASSLVGRGAATDTQYF. The entire variable domain, with the rest obtained from reference TRBV7-2 and TRBJ2-3, is as follows: GAGVSQSPSNKVTEKGKDVELRCDPISGHTALYWYRQSLGQGLEFLIYFQGNSAPDKSGLPSDRFSAERTGGSVSTLTIQRTQQEDSAVYLCASSLVGRGAATDTQYFGPGTRLTVL.

The chain carries TRBV7-9 and TRBJ1-2; maybe TRBD1 (6 bases). Germline CDR1 SEHNR, CDR2 FQNEAQ (reference sequence). The CDR3 extends over 16 amino acids. Trimming removed 1 base from V and 4 bases from J, with 16 bases in between. As DNA, the CDR3 is TGTGCCAGCAGCTTAGGGGCGGGGGCGAACCTCTATGGCTACACCTTC. It codes for CASSLGAGANLYGYTF.

The chain links TRBV4-3 to TRBJ1-4; unclear D gene. V was cut by 0 bases and J by 0 bases, with 11 bases left in between. Per germline, CDR1 LGHNA and CDR2 YSLEER. The CDR3 runs to 17 residues. CDR3 sequence reads: CASSQDHSTTTNEKLFF. The CDR3 DNA sequence: TGCGCCAGCAGCCAAGATCATTCGACAACAACTAATGAAAAACTGTTTTTT.

This clonotype occurred many times. This chain uses TRBV7-8 with TRBJ2-5; tentative D call: TRBD2 (6 bases). The CDR3 length is 15 residues. Germline V gives CDR1 SGHVS, CDR2 FQNEAQ. V lost 3 bases and J 2 bases, leaving 13 bases between the germline ends. The CDR3 region is CASSLSTGEQETQYF. DNA of the CDR3: TGTGCCAGCAGCTTGTCTACGGGGGAGCAAGAGACCCAGTACTTC.

The chain joins TRBV14 to TRBJ1-2, with 9 bases matching TRBD1. With V trimmed by 4 bases and J by 4 bases, 7 bases remained unmatched. This CDR3 contains 15 residues. The germline CDR1 and CDR2 sequences are SGHDN and FVKESK. CDR3 residues: CASSPDQTGGYGYTF. The CDR3 region has the DNA TGTGCCAGCAGCCCCGACCAGACAGGGGGCTATGGCTACACCTTC.

This clonotype showed up many times. The chain combines TRBV7-2 with TRBJ1-2; D is possibly TRBD1 (5 bases). The V end was cut by 1 base, the J end by 4 bases, with 10 bases between. Germline V CDR1 and CDR2: SGHTA, FQGNSA. The CDR3 has 14 residues. The DNA of the CDR3 is TGTGCCAGCAGCTTAGGGGGCGCGGGCTATGGCTACACCTTC. It yields the protein CASSLGGAGYGYTF. Looking up the rest from reference TRBV7-2 and TRBJ1-2 gives the full variable domain: GAGVSQSPSNKVTEKGKDVELRCDPISGHTALYWYRQSLGQGLEFLIYFQGNSAPDKSGLPSDRFSAERTGGSVSTLTIQRTQQEDSAVYLCASSLGGAGYGYTFGSGTRLTVV.

This clonotype has just a few counts. The rearrangement links TRBV6-6 to TRBJ2-5; D is perhaps TRBD2 (7 bases). The CDR3 spans 15 residues. The germline V gene encodes CDR1 MNHNY and CDR2 SVGAGI (reference sequence). V shed 0 bases and J shed 4 bases, with 12 bases lying between them. The CDR3 region has the DNA TGTGCCAGCAGTTACTCTGGGGGGGCCCGAGAGACCCAGTACTTC. As protein: CASSYSGGARETQYF.

This clonotype has a count of ten or more. V and J are TRBV7-8 and TRBJ1-2; no clear D gene. The germline CDR1 and CDR2 sequences are SGHVS and FQNEAQ. CDR3 size: 12 residues. V was trimmed by 7 bases and J by 3 bases, leaving 9 bases between them. The CDR3 spells CASMDGYYGYTF. The CDR3 nucleotides read TGTGCCAGCATGGACGGATACTATGGCTACACCTTC.

Comments on this clonotype: With a much larger clone just one base away, this may be a read error. V gene TRBV6-1 combines with J gene TRBJ2-5, with D possibly being TRBD2 (6 bases). The CDR3 totals 13 residues. V was clipped by 9 bases and J by 1 base, with 12 bases between them. In germline, CDR1 is MNHNS, CDR2 SASEGT. Here the CDR3 DNA reads TGTGCCAGAAGGGTTAGCGGCCAAGAGACCCAGTACTTC. Amino acid sequence: CARRVSGQETQYF.

V gene TRBV11-1 combines with J gene TRBJ2-3, with D unclear. The CDR3 totals 11 residues. The V end was cut by 5 bases, the J end by 8 bases, with 8 bases between. From germline, CDR1 is SGHAT and CDR2 FQDESV (reference sequence). The CDR3 protein is CASSRHGTQYF. In DNA, the CDR3 is TGTGCCAGCAGCCGTCACGGTACGCAGTATTTT.

This clonotype was observed a few times. The V and J genes are TRBV5-1 and TRBJ2-1, with 7 bases identical to TRBD1. The CDR3 runs 14 residues. V lost 2 bases, J lost 8 bases, and 7 bases stayed unmatched. Germline CDR1 SGHRS, CDR2 YFSETQ. The CDR3 loop is CASSFLTGTDEQFF. CDR3 coding DNA: TGCGCCAGCAGCTTCTTGACAGGGACGGATGAGCAGTTCTTC.

The J gene is TRBJ1-2, the V gene TRBV25-1, with D possibly being TRBD1 (6 bases). The germline gives CDR1 MGHDK, CDR2 SYGVNS. V lost 2 bases to trimming and J lost 2 bases, with 6 bases between them. This CDR3 has 13 amino acids. The CDR3 sequence: CASSEGQNYGYTF. The CDR3 DNA is TGTGCCAGCAGTGAAGGACAGAACTATGGCTACACCTTC.

Only a few counts were recorded for this clonotype. This chain joins TRBV7-8 and TRBJ2-1, with 9 bases identical to TRBD2. There are 17 residues in the CDR3. From germline, CDR1 is SGHVS and CDR2 FQNEAQ. The J segment lost 8 bases and the V segment lost 1 base, leaving 12 bases of the junction unmatched. As DNA, the CDR3 is TGTGCCAGCAGCTTAGGAGCTAGCGGGAACCGTCAGGATGAGCAGTTCTTC. Its protein is CASSLGASGNRQDEQFF.

This clonotype came up many times. The V gene is TRBV7-8, the J gene TRBJ2-5; D not resolved. Deletions cut 1 base from V and 3 bases from J, with 6 bases between. In germline, CDR1 is SGHVS, CDR2 FQNEAQ. The CDR3 consists of 13 residues. The CDR3 bases are TGTGCCAGCAGCTTAGATTGGGAAGAGACCCAGTACTTC. Translated, it gives CASSLDWEETQYF.

The chain is built from TRBV13 and TRBJ2-1; D might be TRBD2 (5 bases). CDR1 and CDR2 from the germline V gene are PRHDT and FYEKMQ (reference sequence). This CDR3 has 16 residues. The V and J ends lost 2 bases and 0 bases respectively, with 11 bases between them. CDR3 residues: CASSLRGNPSYNEQFF. The CDR3 nucleotides are TGTGCCAGCAGCTTAAGAGGGAACCCCTCCTACAATGAGCAGTTCTTC.

Remarks on this clonotype: An end of the junction does not agree with germline; a read error may underlie this. The gene calls are TRBV2 and TRBJ2-7; tentatively, D is TRBD2 (5 bases). The CDR3 sequence is 15 residues long. Germline CDR1 SNHLY, CDR2 FYNNEI. DNA for the CDR3: TGTGCCAGCAAGGAGCGGTTGGTTGGCTCCTACGAGCTGTACTTC. Protein sequence: CASKERLVGSYELYF. Full variable domain (remainder filled in from reference TRBV2 and TRBJ2-7): EPEVTQTPSHQVTQMGQEVILRCVPISNHLYFYWYRQILGQKVEFLVSFYNNEISEKSEIFDDQFSVERPDGSNFTLKIRSTKLEDSAMYFCASKERLVGSYELYFGPGTRLTVT.

This sequence joins TRBV19 and TRBJ1-1; the D gene is possibly TRBD1 (6 bases). Germline V CDR1 and CDR2: LNHDA, SQIVND (reference sequence). V lost 3 bases and J 0 bases, leaving 14 bases between the germline ends. The CDR3 sequence is 16 residues long. The CDR3 nucleotides read TGTGCCAGTAGTATTACAGGGTCAAGAGTGAACACTGAAGCTTTCTTT. Protein product: CASSITGSRVNTEAFF.

This clonotype was observed at least ten times. The J gene is TRBJ1-5, the V gene TRBV7-6; weak D call: TRBD1 (6 bases). Germline V CDR1 and CDR2: SGHVS, FNYEAQ. V lost 10 bases and J lost 7, with 14 bases in between. CDR3 length: 12 amino acids. The CDR3: CATGQLFQPQHF. The CDR3 DNA sequence: TGTGCCACCGGACAGCTTTTCCAGCCCCAGCATTTT.

This chain uses TRBV6-6 with TRBJ1-2, with 7 positions matching TRBD1. Germline trimming cut 6 bases from V and 8 bases from J; bases unmatched to any gene: 6. CDR3 length: 12 amino acids. Germline lookup yields CDR1 MNHNY and CDR2 SVGAGI (reference sequence). CDR3 residues: CASSTGAGGYTF. CDR3 DNA sequence: TGTGCCAGCAGCACAGGGGCGGGAGGCTACACCTTC.

This clonotype appeared many times. The chain recombines TRBV7-8 with TRBJ2-3, with a weak D call TRBD1 (6 bases). The length of the CDR3 is 14 residues. Germline V gene data show CDR1 as SGHVS and CDR2 as FQNEAQ. Trimming left V 4 bases short and J 2 bases short, with 10 bases between. CDR3 bases: TGTGCCAGCAGCTCGGACAGATACACAGATACGCAGTATTTT. Translated, it gives CASSSDRYTDTQYF.

This clonotype was seen more than once but under ten times. The rearrangement links TRBV7-6 to TRBJ2-1; D is unresolved. Deletions cut 1 base from V and 7 bases from J, with 11 bases between. This CDR3 is 14 amino acids long. Germline V gene sequence: CDR1 SGHVS, CDR2 FNYEAQ. Here the CDR3 DNA reads TGTGCCAGCAGCTTAGGGGTCACAACGAATGAGCAGTTCTTC. This encodes CASSLGVTTNEQFF. Together with reference TRBV7-6 and TRBJ2-1, the CDR3 gives the full variable domain: GAGVSQSPRYKVTKRGQDVALRCDPISGHVSLYWYRQALGQGPEFLTYFNYEAQQDKSGLPNDRFSAERPEGSISTLTIQRTEQRDSAMYRCASSLGVTTNEQFFGPGTRLTVL.

This clonotype is a singleton in its sample. This chain connects TRBV6-5 to TRBJ1-2; D gene uncertain. V was shortened by 2 bases and J by 4 bases, with 8 bases between the two germline ends. Germline CDR1 is MNHEY and CDR2 is SVGAGI. The CDR3 consists of 13 residues. CDR3 bases: TGTGCCAGCAGTTACGTGTCAGGCTATGGCTACACCTTC. This gives the protein CASSYVSGYGYTF.